These 14 T cell receptor beta chains were sequenced from one sample in a study of blood T cell repertoires in COVID-19. Using immunoSEQ multiplex PCR, the repertoire was profiled, and TCRdb retains in-frame clones only, with some absent. The sample carries about 300,000 clones, 70% to 90% recorded once. What was sequenced was peripheral blood. The receptors stem from a woman aged 25 to 39 with COVID-19, enrolled during active disease.

The chain recombines TRBV15 with TRBJ2-3; 8 nucleotides match TRBD2. V dropped 2 bases and J dropped 1; count of bases not matched to a gene: 8. Germline-derived CDR1 and CDR2 are LNHNV and YYDKDF (reference sequence). The CDR3 length is 17 residues. CDR3 sequence reads: CATSRLKAGVGTDTQYF. The CDR3 nucleotides are TGTGCCACCAGCAGATTAAAAGCGGGGGTTGGCACAGATACGCAGTATTTT.

The chain recombines TRBV5-1 with TRBJ1-2; D not resolved. CDR3 size: 12 residues. V was clipped by 4 bases and J by 7 bases, with 11 bases between them. Germline CDR1 SGHRS, CDR2 YFSETQ. CDR3 amino acids: CASSPGFIGYTF. Here the CDR3 DNA reads TGCGCCAGCAGCCCGGGGTTTATTGGCTACACCTTC.

This chain connects TRBV5-1 to TRBJ1-1; 10 bases are shared with TRBD1. CDR1 and CDR2 (germline): SGHRS, YFSETQ. There are 14 residues in the CDR3. Losses at the gene ends were 3 bases for V and 7 bases for J; bases not matched to a gene: 6. The CDR3 protein is CASSSGTGADEAFF. In DNA form, the CDR3 reads TGCGCCAGCAGCTCGGGGACAGGGGCGGATGAAGCTTTCTTT.

The chain has TRBV12-3 or TRBV12-4 and TRBJ2-7; D is uncertain. The CDR3 loop spans 13 amino acids. V lost 1 base and J lost 3, with 7 bases in between. CDR3 in amino acids: CASSLVSSYEQYF. The CDR3 nucleotides read TGTGCCAGCAGTTTAGTGTCTAGCTACGAGCAGTACTTC.

This clone was observed a few times. The chain links TRBV7-9 to TRBJ1-3; D gene ambiguous. This CDR3 comprises 17 residues. Trimming left V 1 base short and J 0 bases short, with 13 bases between. Germline V gene data show CDR1 as SEHNR and CDR2 as FQNEAQ (reference sequence). The CDR3, as DNA: TGTGCCAGCAGCTTAGTGTTCGGAGTTCTCTCTGGAAACACCATATATTTT. It encodes CASSLVFGVLSGNTIYF.

The V call is TRBV7-9, the J call TRBJ1-5, with 7 positions matching TRBD1. The CDR3 extends over 15 amino acids. The germline V gene encodes CDR1 SEHNR and CDR2 FQNEAQ (reference sequence). J gave up 5 bases and V 4 bases, and 8 bases lay outside the gene matches. CDR3 DNA sequence: TGTGCCAGCAGCTCACCCGGGACAGCCGATCAGCCCCAGCATTTT. As protein: CASSSPGTADQPQHF.

The V call is TRBV6-1, the J call TRBJ1-6; tentative D call: TRBD1 (6 bases). V lost 1 base and J 10 bases, leaving 14 bases between the germline ends. The CDR3 covers 15 residues. Germline CDR1 MNHNS, CDR2 SASEGT. The CDR3 DNA is TGTGCCAGCAGTGAAGTGGGGGGGCCGGAGTCACCCCTCCACTTT. Translated, it gives CASSEVGGPESPLHF.

This chain joins TRBV9 and TRBJ1-6; no definite D call. V was cut by 0 bases and J by 9 bases, with 13 bases left in between. Germline assignment: CDR1 SGDLS and CDR2 YYNGEE. The CDR3 covers 15 residues. The CDR3 region has the DNA TGTGCCAGCAGCGTAGAGGAGGTTGCGGGTTCACCCCTCCACTTT. Its translation is CASSVEEVAGSPLHF.

The rearrangement links TRBV2 to TRBJ1-2, with a weak D call TRBD1 (5 bases). Germline loops: CDR1 SNHLY, CDR2 FYNNEI. V was clipped by 5 bases and J by 4 bases, with 11 bases between them. The CDR3 is 13 residues long. CDR3 DNA: TGTGCCAGCAGTCCGACAGCAATCTATGGCTACACCTTC. As protein: CASSPTAIYGYTF.

This rearrangement joins TRBV7-9 to TRBJ2-2; TRBD2 is a possible D gene (7 bases). With 7 bases removed from V and 5 bases from J, the gap between germline ends came to 20 bases. Per the germline V gene, CDR1 is SEHNR and CDR2 is FQNEAQ (reference sequence). CDR3 size: 16 residues. The CDR3 is CASISGPGGQTGELFF. The DNA of the CDR3 is TGTGCCAGCATTTCCGGGCCGGGGGGCCAGACCGGGGAGCTGTTTTTT.

The chain employs TRBV7-9 and TRBJ1-1, with 10 bases that match TRBD1. Germline trimming cut 1 base from V and 0 bases from J; bases unmatched to any gene: 2. Per the germline V gene, CDR1 is SEHNR and CDR2 is FQNEAQ (reference sequence). The CDR3 has 16 amino acids. The CDR3 coding sequence is TGTGCCAGCAGCTTAGAAGGGACAGGGGTGAACACTGAAGCTTTCTTT. It codes for CASSLEGTGVNTEAFF.

V gene TRBV15 combines with J gene TRBJ2-1, with 15 bases identical to TRBD2. V dropped 0 bases and J dropped 5; count of bases not matched to a gene: 5. This CDR3 spans 18 amino acids. Germline values: CDR1 LNHNV, CDR2 YYDKDF (reference sequence). The DNA for the CDR3 is TGTGCCACCAGCAGAGATAGGGGACTAGCGGGGGGAGACAATGAGCAGTTCTTC. Its translation: CATSRDRGLAGGDNEQFF.

The chain carries TRBV5-1 and TRBJ2-3; TRBD2 matches at 9 bases. The V gene's germline CDR1 is SGHRS and CDR2 YFSETQ. The CDR3 has 15 amino acids. Unmatched junction bases numbered 3, after V lost 0 bases and J lost 4 bases. DNA of the CDR3: TGCGCCAGCAGCTTGGGGGGGACTAGCTCAGATACGCAGTATTTT. It is translated as CASSLGGTSSDTQYF.

V usage is TRBV5-5 and J usage is TRBJ1-2; possible D gene TRBD1, 6 bases. Looked up from germline, CDR1 is SGHKS and CDR2 is YYEKEE (reference sequence). V was clipped by 3 bases and J by 5 bases, with 26 bases between them. The CDR3 has 18 amino acids. The CDR3: CASSSWGPAEGLLYGYTF. For the CDR3, the DNA is TGTGCCAGCAGCTCCTGGGGGCCCGCCGAAGGTCTCCTTTATGGCTACACCTTC.